The 28 T cell receptor beta chains presented below share a single source sample, sequenced in a study of beta chain features in type 1 diabetes (dated 2018 in TCRdb). Receptor libraries were prepared by the immunoSEQ multiplex PCR assay. The entire amount of isolated RNA was reverse transcribed using the High Capacity cDNA Reverse Transcription Kit, so the sequenced TCRB transcripts were expressed ones. TCRdb holds this immuneACCESS table with in-frame rearrangements only. Some clones are missing; in checked studies, unresolved V genes explain under half, and the rest has no known cause. The table for this sample lists 400,000 to 600,000 clones; around 30% of them were counted only once. 0.065% of the sample rests with the top ten. Sequencing was carried out using naive CD4+ T cells from blood. This specimen's cell subset or site label, per the study, means: true naive CD4+ T cells. The receptors were sampled from a man aged 18 to 35 in good health.

This clone came up a few times. The chain is built from TRBV30 and TRBJ2-1, with a weak D call TRBD1 (5 bases). The CDR3 has 11 amino acids. Deletions cut 2 bases from V and 7 bases from J, with 6 bases between. The germline V gene has CDR1 GTSNPN and CDR2 SVGIG (reference sequence). CDR3 nucleotide sequence: TGTGCCTGGAGTCACAGGAATGAGCAGTTCTTC. Translating it yields CAWSHRNEQFF.

The CDR3 reads CSVEGASGRTDTQYF. The CDR3 DNA follows: TGCAGCGTTGAAGGGGCTAGCGGGAGAACAGATACGCAGTATTTT. The chain links TRBV29-1 to TRBJ2-3, with 10 bases fitting TRBD2. Germline V lookup: CDR1 SQVTM, CDR2 ANQGSEA. The CDR3 is 15 amino acids. The J segment lost 3 bases and the V segment lost 1 base, leaving 4 bases of the junction unmatched.

The chain is built from TRBV2 and TRBJ1-5, with D unclear. Germline V lookup: CDR1 SNHLY, CDR2 FYNNEI. V lost 6 bases to trimming and J lost 4 bases, with 13 bases between them. CDR3 size: 14 residues. DNA of the CDR3: TGTGCCAGCAGCCTTTATGGAGCAAATCAGCCCCAGCATTTT. Translated: CASSLYGANQPQHF.

In this sample, this clone turned up a few times. J is TRBJ2-1 and V is TRBV7-3; unclear D gene. Per germline, CDR1 SGHTA and CDR2 FQGTGA. This CDR3 has 14 residues. The V end was cut by 5 bases, the J end by 1 base, with 9 bases between. CDR3 nucleotides: TGTGCCAGCAGCCTTGTTGGGTCCTACAATGAGCAGTTCTTC. Residues: CASSLVGSYNEQFF.

This clone has a handful of counts. This rearrangement joins TRBV5-4 to TRBJ2-5; TRBD2 agrees at 7 bases. This CDR3 is 16 amino acids long. J was trimmed by 0 bases and V by 4 bases; bases with no gene match: 9. Germline CDR1 is SGHNT and CDR2 is YYREEE (reference sequence). The CDR3 region is CASSGSGAIYQETQYF. In nucleotides, the CDR3 is TGTGCCAGCAGCGGAAGCGGGGCTATCTACCAAGAGACCCAGTACTTC.

V and J are TRBV19 and TRBJ1-3; no clear D gene. The CDR3 loop spans 14 amino acids. The germline V gene has CDR1 LNHDA and CDR2 SQIVND (reference sequence). The V gene lost 9 bases and the J gene lost 6 bases, with 18 bases spanning the gap. CDR3 protein: CASRPGQGENTIYF. In nucleotides, the CDR3 is TGTGCCAGCCGACCGGGTCAAGGTGAAAACACCATATATTTT. The variable domain in full, with the rest retrieved from reference TRBV19 and TRBJ1-3, is DGGITQSPKYLFRKEGQNVTLSCEQNLNHDAMYWYRQDPGQGLRLIYYSQIVNDFQKGDIAEGYSVSREKKESFPLTVTSAQKNPTAFYLCASRPGQGENTIYFGEGSWLTVV.

The chain links TRBV18 to TRBJ2-3; D not resolved. The CDR3 spans 14 residues. Germline V lookup: CDR1 KGHSH, CDR2 LQKENI. V was trimmed by 6 bases and J by 2 bases, leaving 12 bases between them. The CDR3 sequence: CASSDSGFTDTQYF. In nucleotides, the CDR3 is TGTGCCAGCTCCGACTCTGGGTTCACAGATACGCAGTATTTT.

In this sample, this clone turned up a few times. The chain uses TRBV10-3 and TRBJ2-2, with a tentative D call TRBD2 (5 bases). The V end lost 6 bases, the J end lost 8 bases, and 10 bases lay between the germline ends. Germline loops: CDR1 ENHRY, CDR2 SYGVKD. This CDR3 has 12 amino acids. The CDR3 spells CAIRDGGGELFF. Written as DNA, the CDR3 is TGTGCCATCAGGGACGGAGGTGGGGAGCTGTTTTTT.

This clone has a handful of counts. The chain carries TRBV29-1 and TRBJ2-7; D gene uncertain. Trimming took 1 base from V and 4 from J, leaving 11 bases between them. The CDR3 covers 13 residues. Looked up from germline, CDR1 is SQVTM and CDR2 is ANQGSEA. CDR3 bases: TGCAGCGTTGAAGGGCAAAATTCTTACGAGCAGTACTTC. Translating it yields CSVEGQNSYEQYF.

This clone was observed a few times. The sample contains more than one DNA sequence encoding this CDR3. The V and J genes are TRBV7-2 and TRBJ1-2; the match to TRBD1 covers 7 bases. The CDR3 totals 14 residues. With V trimmed by 5 bases and J by 2 bases, 5 bases remained unmatched. The germline gives CDR1 SGHTA, CDR2 FQGNSA. In nucleotides, the CDR3 is TGTGCCAGCAGCCTAGACAGGGCAAACTATGGCTACACCTTC. As protein: CASSLDRANYGYTF.

The CDR3 region is CASSLNSAYNEQFF. The CDR3 nucleotides read TGTGCCAGCAGTTTGAACAGCGCCTACAATGAGCAGTTCTTC. V gene TRBV28 combines with J gene TRBJ2-1; D call uncertain. The germline V gene encodes CDR1 MDHEN and CDR2 SYDVKM. V was shortened by 3 bases and J by 2 bases, with 8 bases between the two germline ends. The length of the CDR3 is 14 residues.

Remarks on this clone: This specimen includes other DNA sequences encoding the same CDR3. The chain has TRBV29-1 and TRBJ2-3; D remains ambiguous. CDR1 is SQVTM, CDR2 ANQGSEA, per germline. Deletions cut 4 bases from V and 3 bases from J, with 8 bases between. This CDR3 is 12 amino acids long. The CDR3 nucleotides read TGCAGCGTTGGCAAGGGAACAGATACGCAGTATTTT. Translated, it gives CSVGKGTDTQYF.

This clone has only a few counts. The gene calls are TRBV30 and TRBJ1-1; D gene uncertain. Germline V gives CDR1 GTSNPN, CDR2 SVGIG (reference sequence). This CDR3 is 12 amino acids long. V was trimmed by 2 bases and J by 11 bases, leaving 15 bases between them. As DNA, the CDR3 is TGTGCCTGGAGTCAGAGAGTACAGTTGGCTTTCTTT. Protein product: CAWSQRVQLAFF.

The rearrangement uses TRBV13 and TRBJ2-7; 8 bases match TRBD1. This CDR3 has 14 residues. The junction had 6 bases not matched to a gene; V was cut back by 5 bases and J by 3 bases. CDR1 and CDR2 from the germline V gene are PRHDT and FYEKMQ (reference sequence). As DNA, the CDR3 is TGTGCCAGCAGCAAGACAGGGGTCAACTACGAGCAGTACTTC. Translating it yields CASSKTGVNYEQYF.

The chain recombines TRBV6-5 with TRBJ2-1, with 13 bases fitting TRBD2. With 5 bases clipped from V and 9 bases from J, the junction kept 4 bases outside the gene matches. This CDR3 region has 14 residues. The V gene's germline CDR1 is MNHEY and CDR2 SVGAGI. The DNA for the CDR3 is TGTGCCAGCAGTCGAGGGACTAGCGGGGCTGAGCAGTTCTTC. Amino acids: CASSRGTSGAEQFF.

V and J are TRBV4-2 and TRBJ2-7; the match to TRBD2 covers 7 bases. With V trimmed by 3 bases and J by 4 bases, 9 bases remained unmatched. Germline V CDR1 and CDR2: LGHNA, YNFKEQ. The CDR3 covers 15 residues. This CDR3 is CASSHGRAGLYEQYF. CDR3 nucleotide sequence: TGTGCCAGCAGCCATGGGAGGGCGGGGCTTTACGAGCAGTACTTC.

V gene TRBV7-9 combines with J gene TRBJ2-3; TRBD1 might be the D (5 bases). The CDR3 covers 14 residues. The V and J ends lost 2 bases and 4 bases respectively, with 10 bases between them. Looked up from germline, CDR1 is SEHNR and CDR2 is FQNEAQ (reference sequence). The CDR3 sequence: CASSLNGASDTQYF. In DNA, the CDR3 is TGTGCCAGCAGCTTAAATGGGGCCTCAGATACGCAGTATTTT. Variable domain in full (rest from reference TRBV7-9 and TRBJ2-3): DTGVSQNPRHKITKRGQNVTFRCDPISEHNRLYWYRQTLGQGPEFLTYFQNEAQLEKSRLLSDRFSAERPKGSFSTLEIQRTEQGDSAMYLCASSLNGASDTQYFGPGTRLTVL.

This clone was seen a few times. CDR3 sequence reads: CASSTGRGTEAFF. The CDR3 nucleotides read TGTGCCAGCAGTACGGGGCGCGGCACTGAAGCTTTCTTT. The chain recombines TRBV14 with TRBJ1-1, with a weak D call TRBD1 (5 bases). This CDR3 region has 13 residues. Trimming pared 6 bases from V and 4 bases from J, leaving 12 bases between. Germline loops: CDR1 SGHDN, CDR2 FVKESK.

This sequence joins TRBV4-2 and TRBJ2-7; no definite D call. Trimming left V 5 bases short and J 5 bases short, with 10 bases between. Germline lookup yields CDR1 LGHNA and CDR2 YNFKEQ. This CDR3 is built from 12 residues. CDR3 nucleotide sequence: TGTGCCAGCAGCGAAAGGTTCCACGAGCAGTACTTC. This gives the protein CASSERFHEQYF.

The V and J genes are TRBV7-9 and TRBJ2-1, with 9 bases aligning to TRBD2. Losses at the gene ends were 5 bases for V and 9 bases for J; bases not matched to a gene: 5. There are 13 residues in the CDR3. Germline V gene sequence: CDR1 SEHNR, CDR2 FQNEAQ (reference sequence). CDR3 in amino acids: CASSPGLAGEQFF. The CDR3 bases are TGTGCCAGCAGCCCGGGACTAGCTGGTGAGCAGTTCTTC.

The chain recombines TRBV19 with TRBJ2-7, with 8 nucleotides matching TRBD1. This CDR3 comprises 14 residues. Germline loops: CDR1 LNHDA, CDR2 SQIVND (reference sequence). V shed 3 bases and J 1 base; nucleotides not matched to a gene: 2. DNA for the CDR3: TGTGCCAGTAGTATGGGACAGGTGTCCTACGAGCAGTACTTC. This sequence encodes CASSMGQVSYEQYF.

V and J are TRBV25-1 and TRBJ2-5, with D tentatively TRBD2 (5 bases). Germline V gene sequence: CDR1 MGHDK, CDR2 SYGVNS. The V end lost 4 bases, the J end lost 2 bases, and 8 bases lay between the germline ends. The CDR3 spans 13 residues. The CDR3 protein is CASSVPGQETQYF. The CDR3 nucleotides are TGTGCCAGCAGTGTCCCGGGACAAGAGACCCAGTACTTC.

The DNA of the CDR3 is TGCGCCAGCAGTCGTGGACAGGACACTGAAGCTTTCTTT. Translation: CASSRGQDTEAFF. The rearrangement links TRBV5-1 to TRBJ1-1; 7 nucleotides agree with TRBD1. CDR1 SGHRS and CDR2 YFSETQ come from the germline V gene. The V gene end was trimmed by 5 bases and the J gene end by 3 bases; junction bases not matched to a gene: 4. This CDR3 region has 13 residues.

The chain joins TRBV5-1 to TRBJ2-7, with 7 bases that match TRBD1. V was clipped by 4 bases and J by 5 bases; unmatched bases: 6. The CDR3 is 13 residues long. Germline CDR1 reads SGHRS; CDR2 reads YFSETQ. Here the CDR3 reads CASSLDRADEQYF. The CDR3 DNA reads as TGCGCCAGCAGCCTAGACAGGGCCGACGAGCAGTACTTC. Supplemented by reference TRBV5-1 and TRBJ2-7, the full variable domain reads KAGVTQTPRYLIKTRGQQVTLSCSPISGHRSVSWYQQTPGQGLQFLFEYFSETQRNKGNFPGRFSGRQFSNSRSEMNVSTLELGDSALYLCASSLDRADEQYFGPGTRLTVT.

The CDR3: CAISGITGGDGYTF. The CDR3 coding sequence is TGTGCCATCAGCGGGATTACAGGGGGCGATGGCTACACCTTC. The rearrangement uses TRBV10-3 and TRBJ1-2; the match to TRBD1 covers 9 bases. V lost 6 bases to trimming and J lost 6 bases; unmatched junction nucleotides: 8. This CDR3 contains 14 residues. The germline V gene has CDR1 ENHRY and CDR2 SYGVKD.

The chain employs TRBV9 and TRBJ2-3; 7 bases line up with TRBD2. V shed 6 bases, J shed 0 bases, and the junction held 7 bases outside the gene matches. The CDR3 is 15 residues long. Per germline, CDR1 SGDLS and CDR2 YYNGEE. The CDR3, as DNA: TGTGCCAGCACCCCAAGGGAGGGGAGCACAGATACGCAGTATTTT. This sequence encodes CASTPREGSTDTQYF.

The gene calls are TRBV20-1 and TRBJ1-2; D ambiguous. Germline V gene sequence: CDR1 DFQATT, CDR2 SNEGSKA (reference sequence). V gave up 6 bases and J gave up 3 bases, with 8 bases separating them. CDR3 length: 11 residues. The CDR3 region has the DNA TGCAGTGCCCCGCCCCACTATGGCTACACCTTC. As protein: CSAPPHYGYTF.

This chain joins TRBV9 and TRBJ2-5; 8 bases agree with TRBD1. V lost 3 bases to trimming and J lost 7 bases; unmatched junction nucleotides: 11. The germline V gene has CDR1 SGDLS and CDR2 YYNGEE. The CDR3 is 15 residues long. The CDR3 region is CASSAPGQERGTQYF. Written as DNA, the CDR3 is TGTGCCAGCAGCGCACCGGGACAGGAAAGAGGGACCCAGTACTTC.